These T cell receptor beta chains were read from a single sample in a study of blood T cell repertoires in COVID-19. Method: immunoSEQ multiplex PCR; TCRdb's copy keeps in-frame clones and lacks some. The profile shows about 200,000 clones, less than 95% of them singletons. What was sequenced was peripheral blood. These receptors originate from a man aged 30-40 years with COVID-19, enrolled during active disease. Both conserved end residues are part of each CDR3. The D gene is left open where the match is weak. Only some rows state a clone size, as once, few, many or a class for expanded clones.

j_call: TRBJ1-6
d_call: TRBD1
v_call: TRBV5-1
clone_size: .
cdr3_length: 16
cdr3_aa: CASSRISGTDNSPLHF
cdr3_nt: TGCGCCAGCAGCCGGATATCCGGGACAGATAATTCACCCCTCCACTTT

j_call: TRBJ1-2
d_call: TRBD1
v_call: TRBV2
clone_size: .
cdr3_length: 14
cdr3_aa: CASSLDRVNYGYTF
cdr3_nt: TGTGCCAGCAGCTTGGACAGGGTTAACTATGGCTACACCTTC

j_call: TRBJ1-2
d_call: .
v_call: TRBV7-9
clone_size: .
cdr3_length: 14
cdr3_aa: CASSPRQANYGYTF
cdr3_nt: TGTGCCAGCAGCCCCAGGCAAGCTAACTATGGCTACACCTTC

j_call: TRBJ2-3
d_call: .
v_call: TRBV6-5
clone_size: .
cdr3_length: 15
cdr3_aa: CASRMDWQASGTQYF
cdr3_nt: TGTGCCAGCAGGATGGACTGGCAGGCCTCAGGGACACAGTATTTT

j_call: TRBJ1-6
d_call: .
v_call: TRBV11-2
clone_size: .
cdr3_length: 16
cdr3_aa: CASSSAHGILNSPLHF
cdr3_nt: TGTGCCAGCAGTTCAGCCCACGGGATATTAAATTCACCCCTCCACTTT

j_call: TRBJ1-6
d_call: .
v_call: TRBV9
clone_size: .
cdr3_length: 15
cdr3_aa: CASSGYGERNSPLHF
cdr3_nt: TGTGCCAGCAGCGGCTACGGGGAAAGGAATTCACCCCTCCACTTT

j_call: TRBJ1-5
d_call: .
v_call: TRBV12-2
clone_size: .
cdr3_length: 19
cdr3_aa: CASRLGPGTGDRSNQPQHF
cdr3_nt: TGTGCAAGTCGCTTAGGCCCTGGGACAGGGGATAGGAGCAATCAGCCCCAGCATTTT

j_call: TRBJ1-6
d_call: TRBD1
v_call: TRBV6-5
clone_size: .
cdr3_length: 16
cdr3_aa: CASSSVWGTGNSPLHF
cdr3_nt: TGTGCCAGCAGTTCCGTGTGGGGGACAGGGAATTCACCCCTCCACTTT

j_call: TRBJ2-7
d_call: .
v_call: TRBV3-1/TRBV3-2
clone_size: .
cdr3_length: 17
cdr3_aa: CASSQDGSPSGIDEQYF
cdr3_nt: TGTGCCAGCAGCCAAGATGGCTCTCCAAGCGGAATTGACGAGCAGTACTTC

j_call: TRBJ1-2
d_call: .
v_call: TRBV30
clone_size: .
cdr3_length: 13
cdr3_aa: CAWTFSRGHGYTF
cdr3_nt: TGTGCCTGGACTTTCTCCAGGGGACATGGCTACACCTTC

j_call: TRBJ2-2
d_call: .
v_call: TRBV7-3
clone_size: .
cdr3_length: 17
cdr3_aa: CASSPSGLPRGTGELFF
cdr3_nt: TGTGCCAGCAGCCCAAGCGGGCTCCCAAGAGGGACCGGGGAGCTGTTTTTT

j_call: TRBJ2-2
d_call: .
v_call: TRBV7-9
clone_size: .
cdr3_length: 18
cdr3_aa: CASSPGRTAYTTGGELFF
cdr3_nt: TGTGCCAGCAGCCCGGGACGGACAGCATACACAACGGGTGGGGAGCTGTTTTTT

j_call: TRBJ2-1
d_call: .
v_call: TRBV6-5
clone_size: .
cdr3_length: 15
cdr3_aa: CASSMGASSYNEQFF
cdr3_nt: TGTGCCAGCAGTATGGGGGCTAGCTCCTACAATGAGCAGTTCTTC

j_call: TRBJ1-1
d_call: TRBD1
v_call: TRBV5-1
clone_size: .
cdr3_length: 14
cdr3_aa: CASSSGTGGTEAFF
cdr3_nt: TGCGCCAGCAGCTCTGGGACAGGAGGCACTGAAGCTTTCTTT

j_call: TRBJ2-7
d_call: .
v_call: TRBV5-1
clone_size: .
cdr3_length: 12
cdr3_aa: CASSLVSYEQYF
cdr3_nt: TGCGCCAGCAGCTTGGTCAGCTACGAGCAGTACTTC

j_call: TRBJ2-4
d_call: TRBD2
v_call: TRBV3-1/TRBV3-2
clone_size: .
cdr3_length: 12
cdr3_aa: CASSQAGGALAF
cdr3_nt: TGTGCCAGCAGCCAAGCGGGGGGGGCTTTGGCCTTC

j_call: TRBJ1-1
d_call: TRBD1
v_call: TRBV12-3/TRBV12-4
clone_size: .
cdr3_length: 13
cdr3_aa: CASSGQGFPEAFF
cdr3_nt: TGTGCCAGCAGTGGACAGGGGTTCCCTGAAGCTTTCTTT

j_call: TRBJ2-1
d_call: .
v_call: TRBV27
clone_size: .
cdr3_length: 13
cdr3_aa: CATSGTGYNEQFF
cdr3_nt: TGTGCCACCTCCGGGACTGGCTACAATGAGCAGTTCTTC

j_call: TRBJ2-1
d_call: .
v_call: TRBV13
clone_size: .
cdr3_length: 13
cdr3_aa: CASSSRGAGEQFF
cdr3_nt: TGTGCCAGCAGCTCACGGGGGGCAGGGGAGCAGTTCTTC

j_call: TRBJ1-2
d_call: .
v_call: TRBV21-1
clone_size: .
cdr3_length: 15
cdr3_aa: CASSCRDRGNYGYTF
cdr3_nt: TGTGCCAGCAGCTGCCGGGACAGGGGTAACTATGGCTACACCTTC

j_call: TRBJ1-2
d_call: .
v_call: TRBV7-9
clone_size: once
cdr3_length: 16
cdr3_aa: CASSFSPIGSFYGYTF
cdr3_nt: TGTGCCAGCAGCTTTAGCCCCATTGGCTCATTCTATGGCTACACCTTC

j_call: TRBJ1-1
d_call: .
v_call: TRBV15
clone_size: .
cdr3_length: 15
cdr3_aa: CATSRDLAGQTEAFF
cdr3_nt: TGTGCCACCAGCAGAGATCTGGCAGGGCAGACTGAAGCTTTCTTT

j_call: TRBJ1-1
d_call: .
v_call: TRBV18
clone_size: .
cdr3_length: 16
cdr3_aa: CASSPTGGRANTEAFF
cdr3_nt: TGTGCCAGCTCCCCGACCGGTGGCAGGGCGAACACTGAAGCTTTCTTT

j_call: TRBJ1-2
d_call: TRBD1
v_call: TRBV6-5
clone_size: .
cdr3_length: 13
cdr3_aa: CASRVQGLGGYTF
cdr3_nt: TGTGCCAGCAGAGTACAGGGGTTAGGTGGCTACACCTTC

j_call: TRBJ1-1
d_call: TRBD1
v_call: TRBV7-9
clone_size: .
cdr3_length: 14
cdr3_aa: CASSQGRGRTEAFF
cdr3_nt: TGTGCCAGCAGCCAGGGAAGGGGGCGGACTGAAGCTTTCTTT

j_call: TRBJ2-3
d_call: TRBD2
v_call: TRBV27
clone_size: .
cdr3_length: 17
cdr3_aa: CASSKRTSGGAKDTQYF
cdr3_nt: TGTGCCAGCAGTAAACGGACTAGCGGGGGGGCGAAAGATACGCAGTATTTT

j_call: TRBJ2-6
d_call: .
v_call: TRBV3-1/TRBV3-2
clone_size: .
cdr3_length: 13
cdr3_aa: CASSRLAANVLTF
cdr3_nt: TGTGCCAGCAGCCGCCTAGCCGCCAACGTCCTGACTTTC

j_call: TRBJ1-5
d_call: .
v_call: TRBV2
clone_size: .
cdr3_length: 13
cdr3_aa: CASGLLSNQPQHF
cdr3_nt: TGTGCCAGCGGGCTCCTTAGCAATCAGCCCCAGCATTTT

j_call: TRBJ1-1
d_call: .
v_call: TRBV21-1
clone_size: .
cdr3_length: 15
cdr3_aa: CASSARTEENTEAFF
cdr3_nt: TGTGCCAGCAGCGCCCGGACAGAAGAGAACACTGAAGCTTTCTTT

j_call: TRBJ2-2
d_call: TRBD1
v_call: TRBV5-1
clone_size: .
cdr3_length: 16
cdr3_aa: CASSLEGTGDTGELFF
cdr3_nt: TGCGCCAGCAGCTTGGAAGGGACAGGCGACACCGGGGAGCTGTTTTTT

j_call: TRBJ1-3
d_call: TRBD1
v_call: TRBV10-3
clone_size: .
cdr3_length: 15
cdr3_aa: CAIRETGNSGNTIYF
cdr3_nt: TGTGCCATCAGGGAGACAGGGAACTCTGGAAACACCATATATTTT

j_call: TRBJ1-3
d_call: TRBD1
v_call: TRBV19
clone_size: .
cdr3_length: 15
cdr3_aa: CASRRQGSSGNTIYF
cdr3_nt: TGTGCCAGTAGACGACAGGGTAGCTCTGGAAACACCATATATTTT

j_call: TRBJ2-2
d_call: .
v_call: TRBV2
clone_size: few
cdr3_length: 13
cdr3_aa: CASSKDSTGELFF
cdr3_nt: TGTGCCAGCAGTAAGGACAGCACCGGGGAGCTGTTTTTT

j_call: TRBJ2-3
d_call: TRBD2
v_call: TRBV20-1
clone_size: .
cdr3_length: 15
cdr3_aa: CSASSGGGAVDTQYF
cdr3_nt: TGCAGTGCTAGTTCTGGCGGGGGGGCGGTAGATACGCAGTATTTT

j_call: TRBJ2-2
d_call: TRBD1
v_call: TRBV4-1
clone_size: .
cdr3_length: 16
cdr3_aa: CASSQGWTGPVGELFF
cdr3_nt: TGCGCCAGCAGCCAAGGGTGGACAGGGCCGGTCGGGGAGCTGTTTTTT

j_call: TRBJ1-2
d_call: .
v_call: TRBV4-2
clone_size: .
cdr3_length: 14
cdr3_aa: CASSQGTPEYGYTF
cdr3_nt: TGTGCCAGCAGCCAAGGGACACCTGAATATGGCTACACCTTC

j_call: TRBJ1-4
d_call: .
v_call: TRBV5-1
clone_size: .
cdr3_length: 15
cdr3_aa: CASSLVRGHGEKLFF
cdr3_nt: TGCGCCAGCAGCTTGGTGCGGGGGCACGGCGAAAAACTGTTTTTT

j_call: TRBJ2-7
d_call: TRBD1
v_call: TRBV27
clone_size: .
cdr3_length: 16
cdr3_aa: CASSLLATGSPYEQYF
cdr3_nt: TGTGCCAGCAGTTTATTGGCGACAGGGTCCCCCTACGAGCAGTACTTC

j_call: TRBJ2-3
d_call: TRBD1
v_call: TRBV5-1
clone_size: .
cdr3_length: 15
cdr3_aa: CASSLDGQGTDTQYF
cdr3_nt: TGCGCCAGCAGCCTCGATGGACAGGGCACAGATACGCAGTATTTT

j_call: TRBJ2-1
d_call: .
v_call: TRBV9
clone_size: .
cdr3_length: 13
cdr3_aa: CASSHPPRNEQFF
cdr3_nt: TGTGCCAGCAGCCACCCCCCGCGTAATGAGCAGTTCTTC

j_call: TRBJ2-2
d_call: TRBD2
v_call: TRBV5-4
clone_size: .
cdr3_length: 16
cdr3_aa: CASSSPGTSVTGELFF
cdr3_nt: TGTGCCAGCAGCTCCCCCGGGACTAGTGTTACCGGGGAGCTGTTTTTT

j_call: TRBJ2-5
d_call: .
v_call: TRBV21-1
clone_size: .
cdr3_length: 16
cdr3_aa: CASSKEQGQGTETQYF
cdr3_nt: TGTGCCAGCAGCAAAGAACAAGGACAGGGTACCGAGACCCAGTACTTC

j_call: TRBJ2-4
d_call: .
v_call: TRBV4-2
clone_size: .
cdr3_length: 16
cdr3_aa: CASSQDLGKDAGIQYF
cdr3_nt: TGTGCCAGCAGCCAAGATTTAGGGAAGGACGCGGGCATTCAGTACTTC

j_call: TRBJ2-2
d_call: .
v_call: TRBV10-3
clone_size: .
cdr3_length: 14
cdr3_aa: CAISGQPNTGELFF
cdr3_nt: TGTGCCATCAGTGGACAGCCGAACACCGGGGAGCTGTTTTTT

j_call: TRBJ2-5
d_call: .
v_call: TRBV4-1
clone_size: .
cdr3_length: 12
cdr3_aa: CASSQSRETQYF
cdr3_nt: TGCGCCAGCAGCCAGAGCAGGGAGACCCAGTACTTC

j_call: TRBJ1-1
d_call: TRBD1
v_call: TRBV30
clone_size: .
cdr3_length: 13
cdr3_aa: CAWSRQGDTEAFF
cdr3_nt: TGTGCCTGGAGTAGACAGGGGGACACTGAAGCTTTCTTT

j_call: TRBJ2-6
d_call: TRBD1
v_call: TRBV3-1/TRBV3-2
clone_size: .
cdr3_length: 18
cdr3_aa: CASSPSGQGLSGANVLTF
cdr3_nt: TGTGCCAGCAGCCCATCCGGACAGGGTCTCTCTGGGGCCAACGTCCTGACTTTC

j_call: TRBJ1-3
d_call: .
v_call: TRBV9
clone_size: .
cdr3_length: 16
cdr3_aa: CASSVLQQGSGNTIYF
cdr3_nt: TGTGCCAGCAGCGTGCTTCAACAGGGCTCTGGAAACACCATATATTTT

j_call: TRBJ2-7
d_call: .
v_call: TRBV10-3
clone_size: .
cdr3_length: 11
cdr3_aa: CAISTGPNLYF
cdr3_nt: TGTGCCATCAGCACAGGCCCCAATTTGTACTTC

j_call: TRBJ2-3
d_call: TRBD2
v_call: TRBV6-1
clone_size: .
cdr3_length: 17
cdr3_aa: CASSGTSGGAGTDTQYF
cdr3_nt: TGTGCCAGCAGTGGGACTAGCGGGGGGGCTGGCACAGATACGCAGTATTTT

j_call: TRBJ2-5
d_call: .
v_call: TRBV9
clone_size: .
cdr3_length: 14
cdr3_aa: CASSAGTTQETQYF
cdr3_nt: TGTGCCAGCAGCGCCGGGACAACCCAAGAGACCCAGTACTTC

j_call: TRBJ1-6
d_call: TRBD1
v_call: TRBV6-1
clone_size: .
cdr3_length: 17
cdr3_aa: CASSGRVTGQDNSPLHF
cdr3_nt: TGTGCCAGCAGTGGGCGAGTGACGGGACAGGATAATTCACCCCTCCACTTT

j_call: TRBJ1-5
d_call: .
v_call: TRBV27
clone_size: once
cdr3_length: 15
cdr3_aa: CASSLNRETYQPQHF
cdr3_nt: TGTGCCAGCAGTTTGAACAGGGAAACGTATCAGCCCCAGCATTTT

j_call: TRBJ2-5
d_call: .
v_call: TRBV12-3/TRBV12-4
clone_size: .
cdr3_length: 13
cdr3_aa: CASSFKGRQTQYF
cdr3_nt: TGTGCCAGCAGTTTCAAGGGGCGTCAGACCCAGTACTTC

j_call: TRBJ2-5
d_call: TRBD1
v_call: TRBV2
clone_size: .
cdr3_length: 16
cdr3_aa: CASKRVAGTDQETQYF
cdr3_nt: TGTGCCAGCAAACGAGTAGCCGGGACAGACCAAGAGACCCAGTACTTC

j_call: TRBJ2-5
d_call: TRBD1
v_call: TRBV5-1
clone_size: .
cdr3_length: 15
cdr3_aa: CASSWKTGVEETQYF
cdr3_nt: TGCGCCAGCAGCTGGAAGACAGGGGTGGAAGAGACCCAGTACTTC

j_call: TRBJ2-1
d_call: TRBD1
v_call: TRBV6-5
clone_size: .
cdr3_length: 15
cdr3_aa: CASNNRDSEVGEQFF
cdr3_nt: TGTGCCAGCAACAACAGGGACAGCGAGGTGGGTGAGCAGTTCTTC

j_call: TRBJ1-1
d_call: .
v_call: TRBV7-7
clone_size: .
cdr3_length: 13
cdr3_aa: CASSETVNTEAFF
cdr3_nt: TGTGCCAGCAGCGAGACAGTGAACACTGAAGCTTTCTTT

j_call: TRBJ2-7
d_call: TRBD1
v_call: TRBV19
clone_size: .
cdr3_length: 15
cdr3_aa: CASSADRDSRYEQYF
cdr3_nt: TGTGCCAGTAGTGCCGACCGGGACAGCCGCTACGAGCAGTACTTC

j_call: TRBJ1-5
d_call: .
v_call: TRBV9
clone_size: .
cdr3_length: 18
cdr3_aa: CASSETSRVGASNQPQHF
cdr3_nt: TGTGCCAGCAGCGAGACCTCGAGGGTGGGGGCTAGCAATCAGCCCCAGCATTTT